A selection of T cell receptor beta chains follows, all from one sample in a study of OX40 agonist ivuxolimab in advanced cancers. Sequenced by immunoSEQ multiplex PCR; TCRdb stores in-frame clones only, minus some. The profile covers about 50,000 clones, with roughly three quarters appearing a single time and 3% to 5% taken by the ten largest. The sequencing here drew on CD4+ or CD8+ T cells sorted from blood, taken in a trial of the OX40 agonist ivuxolimab. The receptors were sampled from an adult with an advanced solid tumor such as melanoma, head and neck, liver or kidney cancer. CDR3s include the opening cysteine and the closing phenylalanine or tryptophan. D genes are given only for firm matches. Size is stated for part of the rows, as once, few or many counts, or as a class when the clone is expanded.

d_call	clone_size	v_call	j_call	cdr3_aa	cdr3_nt
TRBD1	-	TRBV29-1	TRBJ2-3	CSVEGDRAADTQYF	TGCAGCGTTGAGGGGGACAGGGCAGCAGATACGCAGTATTTT
TRBD1	-	TRBV7-9	TRBJ1-1	CASSQQGGYTEAFF	TGTGCCAGCAGCCAACAGGGGGGATACACTGAAGCTTTCTTT
-	-	TRBV18	TRBJ1-3	CASSPGVGRSSGNTIYF	TGTGCCAGCTCACCCGGAGTTGGCAGGAGCTCTGGAAACACCATATATTTT
TRBD1	-	TRBV19	TRBJ2-5	CASSRTGSKETQYF	TGTGCCAGTAGCAGGACAGGGTCGAAAGAGACCCAGTACTTC
TRBD1	-	TRBV7-9	TRBJ2-3	CASSYPPGTGRTDTQYF	TGTGCCAGCAGCTACCCCCCCGGGACAGGGCGCACAGATACGCAGTATTTT
TRBD2	-	TRBV19	TRBJ2-1	CASSTVAGGSNEQFF	TGTGCCAGTAGTACCGTAGCGGGAGGTAGCAATGAGCAGTTCTTC
-	few	TRBV7-6	TRBJ2-1	CASSLETDDEQFF	TGTGCCAGCAGCTTAGAGACGGATGATGAGCAGTTCTTC
-	-	TRBV27	TRBJ2-5	CASSLDRGQETQYF	TGTGCCAGCAGTTTAGACCGTGGCCAAGAGACCCAGTACTTC
-	-	TRBV18	TRBJ2-2	CASSPQGPNTGELFF	TGTGCCAGCTCACCTCAGGGGCCTAACACCGGGGAGCTGTTTTTT
-	-	TRBV6-5	TRBJ1-1	CASGQTRDTEAFF	TGTGCCAGCGGACAGACCCGAGACACTGAAGCTTTCTTT
-	-	TRBV11-2	TRBJ1-2	CASREGANYGYTF	TGTGCCAGCAGGGAGGGAGCTAACTATGGCTACACCTTC
TRBD2	-	TRBV5-1	TRBJ2-3	CASSVLAGAASTDTQYF	TGCGCCAGCAGCGTACTAGCGGGGGCCGCTAGCACAGATACGCAGTATTTT
TRBD1	-	TRBV13	TRBJ1-1	CASRSTGGAGTEAFF	TGTGCCAGCAGGTCGACAGGGGGCGCGGGCACTGAAGCTTTCTTT
TRBD1	-	TRBV18	TRBJ2-3	CASSPWDRGGDTQYF	TGTGCCAGCTCACCATGGGACAGGGGAGGAGATACGCAGTATTTT
-	-	TRBV6-5	TRBJ1-5	CASSTQVGSNQPQHF	TGTGCCAGCAGTACGCAAGTGGGTAGCAATCAGCCCCAGCATTTT
-	-	TRBV9	TRBJ2-2	CASSVSGNEAGELFF	TGTGCCAGCAGCGTGAGTGGCAATGAGGCCGGGGAGCTGTTTTTT
-	few	TRBV29-1	TRBJ1-2	CSVERHLIGYGYTF	TGCAGCGTTGAAAGACACCTCATAGGGTATGGCTACACCTTC
-	-	TRBV11-3	TRBJ2-3	CASSLGGLRTDTQYF	TGTGCCAGCAGCTTAGGTGGGCTCCGCACAGATACGCAGTATTTT
-	-	TRBV6-5	TRBJ2-5	CASKVLRGSAQYF	TGTGCCAGCAAAGTTCTTCGGGGCTCGGCTCAGTACTTC
-	-	TRBV4-3	TRBJ2-7	CASSQDSRQSSYEQYF	TGCGCCAGCAGCCAAGATAGTCGGCAGAGCTCCTACGAGCAGTACTTC
TRBD1	-	TRBV13	TRBJ1-1	CASSLGQLMNTEAFF	TGTGCCAGCAGCCTGGGACAGCTTATGAACACTGAAGCTTTCTTT
-	once	TRBV14	TRBJ2-1	CASSHRTGIYNEQFF	TGTGCCAGCAGCCATCGCACAGGGATATACAATGAGCAGTTCTTC
-	-	TRBV5-5	TRBJ2-3	CAGSEGTGTDTQYF	TGTGCCGGAAGTGAGGGAACAGGCACAGATACGCAGTATTTT
TRBD1	-	TRBV5-1	TRBJ2-2	CASSLGPGQLTGELFF	TGCGCCAGCAGCCTGGGGCCGGGACAGCTTACCGGGGAGCTGTTTTTT
TRBD1	-	TRBV5-6	TRBJ1-2	CASSLGDRPYGYTF	TGTGCCAGCAGCTTGGGGGACAGACCGTATGGCTACACCTTC
TRBD1	-	TRBV19	TRBJ2-6	CASQDRAGSGANVLTF	TGTGCCAGTCAGGACAGGGCGGGCTCTGGGGCCAACGTCCTGACTTTC
TRBD1	-	TRBV12-5	TRBJ2-7	CASGTGQGAKYEQYF	TGTGCTAGTGGTACCGGACAGGGGGCTAAGTACGAGCAGTACTTC
-	-	TRBV5-1	TRBJ2-6	CASRPEGVGANVLTF	TGCGCCAGCAGGCCGGAGGGGGTCGGGGCCAACGTCCTGACTTTC
-	-	TRBV28	TRBJ1-1	CASSYMLKDRPNTEAFF	TGTGCCAGCAGTTACATGTTAAAAGACAGGCCGAACACTGAAGCTTTCTTT
-	-	TRBV11-2	TRBJ2-5	CASSFRQTQYF	TGTGCCAGCAGCTTTAGGCAGACCCAGTACTTC
TRBD2	-	TRBV19	TRBJ2-2	CASSIVSLADTGELFF	TGTGCCAGTAGTATAGTCTCCCTAGCGGACACCGGGGAGCTGTTTTTT
-	-	TRBV14	TRBJ1-1	CASSQDGRHTEAFF	TGTGCCAGCAGCCAAGATGGCAGGCACACTGAAGCTTTCTTT
-	-	TRBV4-1	TRBJ1-1	CASSQDFGSVNTEAFF	TGCGCCAGCAGCCAAGATTTCGGCAGCGTGAACACTGAAGCTTTCTTT
-	-	TRBV18	TRBJ2-6	CASSVDSWANVLTF	TGTGCCAGCTCGGTGGACAGCTGGGCCAACGTCCTGACTTTC
TRBD2	-	TRBV29-1	TRBJ2-2	CSVEEILAGGTGELFF	TGCAGCGTTGAAGAGATCCTAGCGGGAGGCACCGGGGAGCTGTTTTTT
TRBD1	-	TRBV28	TRBJ2-7	CASRGQKDEQYF	TGTGCCAGCAGGGGACAGAAGGACGAGCAGTACTTC
-	-	TRBV7-9	TRBJ2-7	CASSSGSFVYEQYF	TGTGCCAGCAGCTCCGGATCCTTCGTTTACGAGCAGTACTTC
TRBD2	-	TRBV5-1	TRBJ2-1	CASSPSSGTSGRYGQFF	TGCGCCAGCAGCCCTTCATCCGGGACTAGCGGGAGGTATGGGCAGTTCTTC
-	medium-sized	TRBV6-1	TRBJ1-3	CATIFSGNTIYF	TGTGCCACCATTTTCTCTGGAAACACCATATATTTT
-	-	TRBV28	TRBJ1-2	CASSRDSYGYTF	TGTGCCAGCAGCCGAGACAGTTATGGCTACACCTTC
TRBD2	-	TRBV2	TRBJ2-5	CASTQFSGTTTKQETQYF	TGTGCCAGCACTCAATTTAGCGGGACCACTACAAAACAAGAGACCCAGTACTTC